This T cell receptor (beta chain) was documented in a study of blood T cell repertoires in COVID-19. This CDR3 comprises 18 residues. The V end was cut by 2 bases, the J end by 0 bases, with 20 bases between. The V gene's germline CDR1 is MNHEY and CDR2 SMNVEV (reference sequence). Original methodology: Amplifying reference gene primers gave estimates of nucleated cell counts. Clones were read by immunoSEQ multiplex PCR, and TCRdb kept only the in-frame ones, dropping some. V and J calls and clone size follow that table, whereas D and trimming were derived from the DNA. The table lists about 300,000 clones, around 86% of them singletons, with about 14% in the top ten.

The chain couples TRBV27 to TRBJ2-7; weak D call: TRBD2 (6 bases). This sequence originates from a human donor in a cohort sampled during active COVID-19. The sequenced material came from peripheral blood. The CDR3 loop is CASSLRPSPSGFSYEQYF. CDR3 DNA: TGTGCCAGCAGTTTACGGCCCTCACCCAGCGGGTTCTCCTACGAGCAGTACTTC.